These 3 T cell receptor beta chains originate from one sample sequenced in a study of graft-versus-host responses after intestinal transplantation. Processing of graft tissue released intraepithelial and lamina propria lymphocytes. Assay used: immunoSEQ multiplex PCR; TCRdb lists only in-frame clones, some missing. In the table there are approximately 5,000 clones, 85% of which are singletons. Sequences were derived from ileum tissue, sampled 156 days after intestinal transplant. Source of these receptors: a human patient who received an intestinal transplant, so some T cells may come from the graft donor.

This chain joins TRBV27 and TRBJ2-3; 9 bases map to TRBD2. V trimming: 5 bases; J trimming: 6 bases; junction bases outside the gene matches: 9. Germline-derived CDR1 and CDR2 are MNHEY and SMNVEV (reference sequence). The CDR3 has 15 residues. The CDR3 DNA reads TGTGCCAGCAGTCCTAGAACCGGGACTAGCGATACGCAGTATTTT. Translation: CASSPRTGTSDTQYF.

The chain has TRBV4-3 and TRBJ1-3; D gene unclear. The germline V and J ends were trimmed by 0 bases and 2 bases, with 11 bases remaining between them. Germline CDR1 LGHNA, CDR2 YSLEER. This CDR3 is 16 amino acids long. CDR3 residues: CASSQDLGGTGNTIYF. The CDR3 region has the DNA TGCGCCAGCAGCCAAGATTTGGGAGGGACTGGAAACACCATATATTTT.

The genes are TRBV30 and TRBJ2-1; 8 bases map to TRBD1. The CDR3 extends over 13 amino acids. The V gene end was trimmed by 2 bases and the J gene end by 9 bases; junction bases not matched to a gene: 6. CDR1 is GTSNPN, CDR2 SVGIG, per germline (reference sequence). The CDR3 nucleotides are TGTGCCTGGAGTCCGGGGACAGGCCCTGAGCAGTTCTTC. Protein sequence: CAWSPGTGPEQFF.